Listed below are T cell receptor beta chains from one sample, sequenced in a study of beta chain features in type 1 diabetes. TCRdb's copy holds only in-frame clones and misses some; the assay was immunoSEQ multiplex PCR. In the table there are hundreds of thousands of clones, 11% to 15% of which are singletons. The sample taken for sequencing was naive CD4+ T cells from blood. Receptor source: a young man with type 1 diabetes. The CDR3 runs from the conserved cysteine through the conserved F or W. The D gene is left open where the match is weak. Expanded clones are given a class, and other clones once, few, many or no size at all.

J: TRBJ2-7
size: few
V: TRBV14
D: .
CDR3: CASSPDHLLGEQYF
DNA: TGTGCCAGCAGCCCGGACCACCTACTAGGAGAGCAGTACTTC

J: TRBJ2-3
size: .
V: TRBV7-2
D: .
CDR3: CASSSRRVATDTQYF
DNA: TGTGCCAGCAGCTCTCGGAGGGTAGCAACAGATACGCAGTATTTT

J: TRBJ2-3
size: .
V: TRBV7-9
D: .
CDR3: CASSPLMDTYTDTQYF
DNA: TGTGCCAGCAGCCCCCTGATGGACACTTACACAGATACGCAGTATTTT

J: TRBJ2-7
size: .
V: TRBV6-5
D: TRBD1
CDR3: CASIGAGGVYEQYF
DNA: TGTGCCAGCATAGGGGCAGGGGGCGTCTACGAGCAGTACTTC

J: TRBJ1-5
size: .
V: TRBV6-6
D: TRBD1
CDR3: CASIIDRGVDQPQHF
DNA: TGTGCCAGCATCATCGACAGGGGCGTGGATCAGCCCCAGCATTTT

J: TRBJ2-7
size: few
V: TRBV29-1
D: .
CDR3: CSVGADSGYEQYF
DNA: TGCAGCGTTGGGGCGGACAGCGGCTACGAGCAGTACTTC

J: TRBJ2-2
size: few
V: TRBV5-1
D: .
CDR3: CASAETKMNTGELFF
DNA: TGCGCCAGCGCCGAGACAAAAATGAACACCGGGGAGCTGTTTTTT

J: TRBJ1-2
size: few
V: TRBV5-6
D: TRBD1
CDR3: CASSRLTRQGNYGYTF
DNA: TGTGCCAGCAGCCGCCTAACCCGACAGGGGAACTATGGCTACACCTTC

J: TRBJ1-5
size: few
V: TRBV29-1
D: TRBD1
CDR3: CSVDRGDGQPQHF
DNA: TGCAGCGTCGACAGGGGAGACGGGCAGCCCCAGCATTTT

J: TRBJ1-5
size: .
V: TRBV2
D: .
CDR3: CASSEGQGDQPQHF
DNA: TGTGCCAGCAGTGAAGGGCAGGGAGATCAGCCCCAGCATTTT

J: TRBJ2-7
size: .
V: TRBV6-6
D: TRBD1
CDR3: CASRRDRAYEQYF
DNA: TGTGCCAGCAGGCGGGACAGGGCCTACGAGCAGTACTTC

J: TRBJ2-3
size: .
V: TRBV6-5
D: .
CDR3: CASTRSRISTDTQYF
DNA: TGTGCCAGCACCCGTTCCCGGATTAGCACAGATACGCAGTATTTT

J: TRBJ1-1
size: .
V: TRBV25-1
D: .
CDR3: CASSDGPGVYTEAFF
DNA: TGTGCCAGCAGTGATGGCCCTGGGGTTTACACTGAAGCTTTCTTT

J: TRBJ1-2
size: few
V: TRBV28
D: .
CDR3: CASNLQSYGYTF
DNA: TGTGCCAGCAACTTACAGAGCTATGGCTACACCTTC

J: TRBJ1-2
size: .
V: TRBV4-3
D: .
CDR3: CASSQGTDYGYTF
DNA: TGCGCCAGCAGCCAAGGGACTGACTATGGCTACACCTTC

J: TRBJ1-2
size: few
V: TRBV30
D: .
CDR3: CAWGLVYGYTF
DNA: TGTGCCTGGGGCTTAGTCTATGGCTACACCTTC

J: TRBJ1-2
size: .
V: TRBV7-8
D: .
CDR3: CASSPERGLGYTF
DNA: TGTGCCAGCAGCCCAGAAAGGGGCTTGGGCTACACCTTC

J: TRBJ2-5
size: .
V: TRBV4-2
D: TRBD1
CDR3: CASSQQTGGETQYF
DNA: TGTGCCAGCAGCCAGCAGACAGGGGGAGAGACCCAGTACTTC

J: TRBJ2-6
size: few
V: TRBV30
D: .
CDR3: CACPRSGSGANVLTF
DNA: TGTGCCTGCCCCCGATCGGGATCTGGGGCCAACGTCCTGACTTTC

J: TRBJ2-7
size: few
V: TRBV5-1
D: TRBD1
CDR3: CASSVQGEPYEQYF
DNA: TGCGCCAGCAGCGTACAGGGGGAACCCTACGAGCAGTACTTC

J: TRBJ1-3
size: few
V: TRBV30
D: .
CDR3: CAWRPLQGNTIYF
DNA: TGTGCCTGGAGGCCCCTACAGGGAAACACCATATATTTT

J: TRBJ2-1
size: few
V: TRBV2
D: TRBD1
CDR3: CASTGYDRVNEQFF
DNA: TGTGCCAGCACCGGATACGACAGGGTGAATGAGCAGTTCTTC

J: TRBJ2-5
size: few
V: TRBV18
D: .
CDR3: CASSPPGNLAAQYF
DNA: TGTGCCAGCTCACCACCCGGGAACCTTGCGGCCCAGTACTTC

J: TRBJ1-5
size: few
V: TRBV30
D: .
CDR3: CAWSRLWNQPQHF
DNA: TGTGCCTGGAGTCGACTATGGAATCAGCCCCAGCATTTT

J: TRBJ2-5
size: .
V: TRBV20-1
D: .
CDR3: CSASWGETQYF
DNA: TGCAGTGCTAGCTGGGGGGAGACCCAGTACTTC

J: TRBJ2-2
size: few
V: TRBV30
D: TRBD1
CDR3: CACTPGTVNTGELFF
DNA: TGTGCCTGCACCCCCGGGACAGTTAACACCGGGGAGCTGTTTTTT

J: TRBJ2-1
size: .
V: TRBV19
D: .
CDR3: CASRSHNEQFF
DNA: TGTGCCAGTAGATCCCACAATGAGCAGTTCTTC

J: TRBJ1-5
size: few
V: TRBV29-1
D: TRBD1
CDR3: CSVSTGVLGNQPQHF
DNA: TGCAGCGTCTCAACAGGGGTTTTGGGCAATCAGCCCCAGCATTTT

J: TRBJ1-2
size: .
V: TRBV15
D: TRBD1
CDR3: CATSRATGEDGYTF
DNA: TGTGCCACCAGCAGAGCGACAGGGGAGGATGGCTACACCTTC

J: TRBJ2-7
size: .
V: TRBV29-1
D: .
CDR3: CSVEGPPRGAGNEQYF
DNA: TGCAGCGTTGAAGGGCCCCCCCGGGGGGCTGGAAACGAGCAGTACTTC

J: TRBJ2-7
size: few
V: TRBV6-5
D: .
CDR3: CASRRQGPYEQYF
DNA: TGTGCCAGCCGTAGGCAGGGTCCCTACGAGCAGTACTTC

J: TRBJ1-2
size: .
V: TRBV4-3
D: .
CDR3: CASSRSSRTADYGYTF
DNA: TGCGCCAGCAGCCGTAGCTCGAGGACCGCGGACTATGGCTACACCTTC

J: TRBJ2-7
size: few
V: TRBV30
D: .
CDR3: CAWSVWDIGGEQYF
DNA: TGTGCCTGGAGTGTATGGGACATCGGAGGGGAGCAGTACTTC

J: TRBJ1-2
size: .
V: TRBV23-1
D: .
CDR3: CASSQSWDCRYGYTF
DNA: TGCGCCAGCAGTCAATCCTGGGACTGCCGCTATGGCTACACCTTC

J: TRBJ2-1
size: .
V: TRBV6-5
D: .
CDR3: CASLPRRSSYNEQFF
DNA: TGTGCCAGCCTCCCTCGTCGGAGCTCCTACAATGAGCAGTTCTTC

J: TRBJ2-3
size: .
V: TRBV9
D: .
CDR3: CASSVLSLALTDTQYF
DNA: TGTGCCAGCAGCGTACTTTCCCTAGCCCTCACAGATACGCAGTATTTT

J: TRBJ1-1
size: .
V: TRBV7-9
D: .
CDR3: CASSLTAMNTEAFF
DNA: TGTGCCAGCAGCCTGACAGCCATGAACACTGAAGCTTTCTTT

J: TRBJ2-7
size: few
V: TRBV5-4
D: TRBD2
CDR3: CASSFTAGRYEQYF
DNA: TGTGCCAGCAGCTTTACAGCGGGAAGGTACGAGCAGTACTTC

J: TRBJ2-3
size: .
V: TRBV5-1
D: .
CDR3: CASSLVGDSWSTDTQYF
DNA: TGCGCCAGCAGCTTGGTTGGGGATTCGTGGAGCACAGATACGCAGTATTTT

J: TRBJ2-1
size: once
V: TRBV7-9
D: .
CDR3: CASSSVAAQFF
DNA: TGTGCCAGCAGCTCGGTGGCGGCGCAGTTCTTC

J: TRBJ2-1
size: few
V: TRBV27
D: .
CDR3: CASSLRISSYNEQFF
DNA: TGTGCCAGCAGCCTCCGGATAAGCTCCTACAATGAGCAGTTCTTC

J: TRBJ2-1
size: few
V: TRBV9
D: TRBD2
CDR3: CASSVGASGYNEQFF
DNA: TGTGCCAGCAGCGTAGGGGCTAGCGGCTACAATGAGCAGTTCTTC

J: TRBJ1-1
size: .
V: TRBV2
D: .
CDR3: CASTLDHTEAFF
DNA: TGTGCCAGCACCCTAGACCACACTGAAGCTTTCTTT

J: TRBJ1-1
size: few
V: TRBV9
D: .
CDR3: CASSVDPGRGTEAFF
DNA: TGTGCCAGCAGCGTAGATCCGGGTCGGGGCACTGAAGCTTTCTTT

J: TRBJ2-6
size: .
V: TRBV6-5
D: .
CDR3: CASSYSSGANVLTF
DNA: TGTGCCAGCAGTTATTCCTCTGGGGCCAACGTCCTGACTTTC

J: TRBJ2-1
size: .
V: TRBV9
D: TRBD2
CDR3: CASSVVAGGPGNEQFF
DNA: TGTGCCAGCAGCGTAGTGGCGGGAGGGCCGGGGAATGAGCAGTTCTTC

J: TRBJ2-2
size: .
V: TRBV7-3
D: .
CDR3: CASSSQPGQILTGELFF
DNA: TGTGCCAGCAGCTCCCAACCGGGACAAATACTCACCGGGGAGCTGTTTTTT

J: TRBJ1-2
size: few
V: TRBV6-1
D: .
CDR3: CASSGRVGNYGYTF
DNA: TGTGCCAGCAGTGGCAGGGTTGGAAACTATGGCTACACCTTC

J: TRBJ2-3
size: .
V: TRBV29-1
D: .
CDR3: CSVRPPTSTDTQYF
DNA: TGCAGCGTTCGACCCCCTACTAGCACAGATACGCAGTATTTT

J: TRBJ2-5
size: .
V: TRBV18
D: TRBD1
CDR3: CASSFLQGSEETQYF
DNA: TGTGCCAGCTCATTTCTACAGGGGAGTGAGGAGACCCAGTACTTC